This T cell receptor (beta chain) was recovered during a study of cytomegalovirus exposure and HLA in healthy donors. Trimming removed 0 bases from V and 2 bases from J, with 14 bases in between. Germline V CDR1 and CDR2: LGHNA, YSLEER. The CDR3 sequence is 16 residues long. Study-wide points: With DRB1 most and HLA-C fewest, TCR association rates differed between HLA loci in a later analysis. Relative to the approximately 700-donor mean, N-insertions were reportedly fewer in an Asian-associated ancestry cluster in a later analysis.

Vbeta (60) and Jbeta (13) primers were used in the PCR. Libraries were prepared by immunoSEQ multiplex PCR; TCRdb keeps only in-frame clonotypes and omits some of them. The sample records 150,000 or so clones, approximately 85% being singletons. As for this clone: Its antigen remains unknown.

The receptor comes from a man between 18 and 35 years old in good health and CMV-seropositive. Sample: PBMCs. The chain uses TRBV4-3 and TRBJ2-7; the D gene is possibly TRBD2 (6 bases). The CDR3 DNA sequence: TGCGCCAGCAGCCAAGATGTGGCGGGGTCCACCTACGAGCAGTACTTC. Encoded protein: CASSQDVAGSTYEQYF.